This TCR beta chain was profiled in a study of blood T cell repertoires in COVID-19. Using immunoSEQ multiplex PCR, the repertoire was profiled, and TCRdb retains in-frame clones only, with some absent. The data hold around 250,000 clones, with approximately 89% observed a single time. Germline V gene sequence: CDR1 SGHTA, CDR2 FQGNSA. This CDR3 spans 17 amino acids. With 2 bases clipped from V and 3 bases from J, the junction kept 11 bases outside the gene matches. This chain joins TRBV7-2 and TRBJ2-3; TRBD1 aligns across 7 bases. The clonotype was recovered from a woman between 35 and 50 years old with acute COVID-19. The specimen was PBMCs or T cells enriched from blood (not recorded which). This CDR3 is CASSLPRTGTETDTQYF. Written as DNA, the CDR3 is TGTGCCAGCAGCTTACCGAGAACCGGGACAGAAACAGATACGCAGTATTTT.